The 23 T cell receptor beta chains below come from one sample, sequenced in a study of blood T cell repertoires in COVID-19. Measured with immunoSEQ multiplex PCR; TCRdb has only the in-frame clones, and not every one. Of about 240,000 clones listed, around 88% are singletons. Sequencing was done on a sample of PBMCs or T cells enriched from blood (not recorded which). The receptors were gathered from a woman aged 40-49 years with acute COVID-19.

The gene calls are TRBV24-1 and TRBJ2-1, with 7 bases fitting TRBD2. This CDR3 contains 14 residues. The ends lost 5 bases at V and 8 bases at J; junction bases unmatched: 8. Germline V gene lookup returns CDR1 KGHDR and CDR2 SFDVKD. CDR3 amino acids: CATSAVLRGDEQFF. CDR3 in DNA: TGTGCCACCAGTGCGGTACTCCGGGGGGATGAGCAGTTCTTC.

V usage is TRBV7-8 and J usage is TRBJ2-2; 13 bases match TRBD2. The J segment lost 5 bases and the V segment lost 5 bases, leaving 2 bases of the junction unmatched. Germline CDR1 and CDR2: SGHVS and FQNEAQ. The CDR3 is made up of 15 amino acids. CDR3 sequence reads: CASSMTSGRTGELFF. CDR3 coding DNA: TGTGCCAGCAGCATGACTAGCGGGAGGACCGGGGAGCTGTTTTTT.

The CDR3 DNA follows: TGTGCCAGCAGCTTAATGAGAGGCACAGATACGCAGTATTTT. It yields the protein CASSLMRGTDTQYF. The chain recombines TRBV13 with TRBJ2-3; D gene unclear. Germline V gene sequence: CDR1 PRHDT, CDR2 FYEKMQ (reference sequence). This CDR3 is built from 14 residues. Between the trimmed V and J ends, which lost 2 bases and 1 base, there was a span of 7 bases.

Only one count was recorded for this clone. This chain uses TRBV6-5 with TRBJ2-1, with D possibly being TRBD2 (5 bases). This CDR3 contains 15 residues. From germline, CDR1 is MNHEY and CDR2 SVGAGI. Trimming removed 6 bases from V and 6 bases from J, with 18 bases in between. This CDR3 reads CASSRTPDSVNEQFF. CDR3 nucleotide sequence: TGTGCCAGCAGCCGAACCCCGGATAGCGTCAATGAGCAGTTCTTC.

This clone was counted once. J is TRBJ1-5 and V is TRBV6-5; possible D gene TRBD1, 5 bases. CDR1 is MNHEY, CDR2 SVGAGI, per germline. With 7 bases removed from V and 5 bases from J, the gap between germline ends came to 12 bases. The CDR3 spans 13 residues. The CDR3: CASKVLGDQPQHF. The CDR3, as DNA: TGTGCCAGCAAGGTTTTAGGGGATCAGCCCCAGCATTTT.

This clone was counted between two and nine times. The CDR3 coding sequence is TGTGCCAGCAGCTTCACGGGGGTTGTTGGCTACACCTTC. It translates to CASSFTGVVGYTF. The chain has TRBV11-2 and TRBJ1-2; the D gene is possibly TRBD1 (5 bases). Trimming shortened V by 3 bases and J by 7 bases, and 12 bases separated the two germline ends. There are 13 residues in the CDR3. Germline V gene data show CDR1 as SGHAT and CDR2 as FQNNGV. The full variable domain, its missing parts supplied by reference TRBV11-2 and TRBJ1-2, is EAGVAQSPRYKIIEKRQSVAFWCNPISGHATLYWYQQILGQGPKLLIQFQNNGVVDDSQLPKDRFSAERLKGVDSTLKIQPAKLEDSAVYLCASSFTGVVGYTFGSGTRLTVV.

The chain joins TRBV4-1 to TRBJ2-7, with D possibly being TRBD2 (6 bases). The CDR3 runs 14 residues. Germline CDR1 reads MGHRA; CDR2 reads YSYEKL. With 3 bases removed from V and 6 bases from J, the gap between germline ends came to 15 bases. DNA of the CDR3: TGCGCCAGCAGCCATCGTGAGGGACTCGCCGAGCAGTACTTC. Protein sequence: CASSHREGLAEQYF.

This chain links TRBV15 with TRBJ1-5; perhaps TRBD1 as D (5 bases). V lost 0 bases and J 2 bases, leaving 14 bases between the germline ends. The germline V gene has CDR1 LNHNV and CDR2 YYDKDF (reference sequence). The CDR3 consists of 17 residues. The CDR3 nucleotides are TGTGCCACCAGCAGAGATCATTTTGGGGGGGGCAATCAGCCCCAGCATTTT. It specifies CATSRDHFGGGNQPQHF.

This chain uses TRBV30 with TRBJ1-3; 7 nucleotides agree with TRBD1. The ends lost 8 bases at V and 8 bases at J; junction bases unmatched: 9. The length of the CDR3 is 12 residues. CDR1 is GTSNPN and CDR2 is SVGIG in the germline V gene (reference sequence). CDR3 in DNA: TGTGCCGGAAAACAGGGGCTGGACACCATATATTTT. Protein product: CAGKQGLDTIYF.

This chain links TRBV19 with TRBJ2-5; unclear D gene. Trimming removed 3 bases at V and 5 bases at J, with 13 bases between. This CDR3 spans 14 amino acids. CDR1 is LNHDA and CDR2 is SQIVND in the germline V gene (reference sequence). CDR3 DNA: TGTGCCAGTAGTATTTCTAGACCGTGGGAGACCCAGTACTTC. Translating gives CASSISRPWETQYF.

The V and J genes are TRBV11-2 and TRBJ1-2; 8 bases are shared with TRBD1. V shed 5 bases and J 5 bases; nucleotides not matched to a gene: 7. The CDR3 runs 14 residues. Germline assignment: CDR1 SGHAT and CDR2 FQNNGV. This CDR3 reads CASSVGQGPYGYTF. CDR3 DNA: TGTGCCAGCAGCGTCGGACAGGGTCCTTATGGCTACACCTTC.

The chain uses TRBV9 and TRBJ2-1; 10 bases fit TRBD2. The CDR3 is made up of 13 amino acids. CDR1 and CDR2 (germline): SGDLS, YYNGEE. Germline trimming cut 5 bases from V and 11 bases from J; bases unmatched to any gene: 7. The CDR3: CASSPRTSGQQFF. Here the CDR3 DNA reads TGTGCCAGCAGTCCTAGGACTAGCGGTCAGCAGTTCTTC.

This chain connects TRBV3-1 (or the pseudogene TRBV3-2) to TRBJ2-1; TRBD2 aligns across 10 bases. The CDR3 totals 15 residues. Germline-derived CDR1 and CDR2 are LGHDT and YNNKEL (reference sequence). Germline trimming cut 0 bases from V and 8 bases from J; bases unmatched to any gene: 4. CDR3 bases: TGTGCCAGCAGCCAAGATGCTAGCGGGAGCCATGAGCAGTTCTTC. Translation: CASSQDASGSHEQFF.

This chain joins TRBV3-1 (or the pseudogene TRBV3-2) and TRBJ1-2; no definite D call. The CDR3 covers 13 residues. Trimming left V 4 bases short and J 4 bases short, with 10 bases between. CDR1 and CDR2 (germline): LGHDT, YNNKEL (reference sequence). This CDR3 reads CASSLAGPYGYTF. DNA for the CDR3: TGTGCCAGCAGCCTGGCGGGCCCCTATGGCTACACCTTC.

This chain joins TRBV27 and TRBJ2-1; 8 bases match TRBD2. The CDR3 consists of 17 residues. Germline V gives CDR1 MNHEY, CDR2 SMNVEV (reference sequence). J was trimmed by 7 bases and V by 5 bases; bases with no gene match: 16. CDR3 nucleotides: TGTGCCAGCAGTCTTCCCCCGACGGGAGGGGCTCAGAATGAGCAGTTCTTC. Translating it yields CASSLPPTGGAQNEQFF.

The chain carries TRBV5-6 and TRBJ2-7, with no clear D. Germline V gives CDR1 SGHDT, CDR2 YYEEEE. This CDR3 spans 13 amino acids. V dropped 1 base and J dropped 0 bases, with 5 bases sitting between them. The CDR3 sequence: CASSLIYSYEQYF. CDR3 DNA: TGTGCCAGCAGCTTGATCTACTCCTACGAGCAGTACTTC.

V is TRBV12-3 or TRBV12-4 and J is TRBJ1-1, with unresolved D. V was trimmed by 3 bases and J by 7 bases, leaving 12 bases between them. The CDR3 has 13 residues. CDR3 nucleotide sequence: TGTGCCAGCAGTTTGAACGCGGAGATTGAAGCTTTCTTT. This translates into CASSLNAEIEAFF.

This sequence joins TRBV15 and TRBJ2-3; 7 nucleotides line up with TRBD2. The junction had 10 bases not matched to a gene; V was cut back by 3 bases and J by 4 bases. CDR3 length: 16 residues. From germline, CDR1 is LNHNV and CDR2 YYDKDF (reference sequence). The CDR3 sequence is CATSSGERDRSDTQYF. The CDR3 region has the DNA TGTGCCACCAGCAGTGGGGAGCGGGATAGATCAGATACGCAGTATTTT.

Comments on this clone: It is likely a read error, because the conserved phenylalanine at the end of the CDR3 is missing. The DNA is left out, because the CDR3 cannot be placed on it with certainty; the CDR3 is given as TCRdb lists it. The chain couples TRBV7-9 to TRBJ2-7; the D segment call TRBD1 is taken from the table without a DNA check. The CDR3 adds up to 13 amino acids, both ends counted. Germline CDR1 reads SEHNR; CDR2 reads FQNEAQ (reference sequence). CDR3 in amino acids: CASSLPDRDTLVI.

This clone was observed at least ten times. The gene calls are TRBV29-1 and TRBJ2-1, with 9 positions matching TRBD2. Per germline, CDR1 SQVTM and CDR2 ANQGSEA. The CDR3 loop spans 14 amino acids. The V and J ends lost 4 bases and 4 bases, in that order; junction bases with no gene match: 5. The CDR3 protein is CSVAEREAYNEQFF. The CDR3 nucleotides are TGCAGCGTTGCCGAGCGGGAGGCTTACAATGAGCAGTTCTTC.

The chain uses TRBV27 and TRBJ1-4; 9 nucleotides agree with TRBD1. Germline trimming cut 5 bases from V and 5 bases from J; bases unmatched to any gene: 12. This CDR3 contains 17 residues. Germline-derived CDR1 and CDR2 are MNHEY and SMNVEV (reference sequence). The CDR3 loop reads CASSPITGTGMNEKLFF. In DNA, the CDR3 is TGTGCCAGCAGTCCAATAACTGGGACAGGGATGAATGAAAAACTGTTTTTT.

V usage is TRBV2 and J usage is TRBJ2-3; the match to TRBD1 covers 7 bases. V lost 2 bases to trimming and J lost 0 bases; unmatched junction nucleotides: 14. Germline assignment: CDR1 SNHLY and CDR2 FYNNEI. The CDR3 has 19 amino acids. CDR3 loop: CASSESSPNDRASTDTQYF. CDR3 nucleotide sequence: TGTGCCAGCAGTGAATCATCCCCGAATGACAGGGCTAGCACAGATACGCAGTATTTT.

The J gene is TRBJ1-1, the V gene TRBV12-3 or TRBV12-4, with D possibly TRBD1 on 5 matching bases. This CDR3 is 13 amino acids long. V dropped 3 bases and J dropped 1 base, with 6 bases sitting between them. The CDR3 sequence: CASSFRENTEAFF. Here the CDR3 DNA reads TGTGCCAGCAGTTTCAGGGAGAACACTGAAGCTTTCTTT.